A single sample is the source of the 30 T cell receptor beta chains below, sequenced in a study of T-cell memory formation after mild COVID-19. One entry per CDR3 protein, called by TCRdb with MiXCR from the 5' RACE reads. The sample lists roughly 580,000 distinct CDR3 sequences, around 17% occurring once. Sequences were obtained from PBMCs or a T cell subset sorted from them (not recorded which). All receptors derive from an adult woman who had mild COVID-19 (a few samples of this study predate the infection). Cell type and time point are not known.

At least ten counts were recorded for this clonotype. V usage is TRBV6-2 or TRBV6-3 and J usage is TRBJ1-1; D gene unclear. Germline CDR1 and CDR2: MNHEY and SVGEGT. There are 15 residues in the CDR3. The V and J ends lost 2 bases and 2 bases respectively, with 12 bases between them. CDR3 nucleotides: TGTGCCAGCAGTTACCGGTGGCAGGCAAACACTGAAGCTTTCTTT. Translating it yields CASSYRWQANTEAFF.

The chain is built from TRBV5-1 and TRBJ2-5, with TRBD2 as a possible D gene (6 bases). The CDR3 sequence is 14 residues long. Trimming removed 6 bases from V and 1 base from J, with 13 bases in between. Per the germline V gene, CDR1 is SGHRS and CDR2 is YFSETQ. As DNA, the CDR3 is TGCGCCAGCACTGGCGGGGCCCTCCAAGAGACCCAGTACTTC. It encodes CASTGGALQETQYF.

The chain uses TRBV9 and TRBJ2-2, with D possibly matching TRBD2 (6 bases). The CDR3 is 15 amino acids. V lost 0 bases and J 5 bases, leaving 11 bases between the germline ends. CDR1 and CDR2 from the germline V gene are SGDLS and YYNGEE. The CDR3 region has the DNA TGTGCCAGCAGCGTAGGGGGCGGGGCGACCGGGGAGCTGTTTTTT. Protein: CASSVGGGATGELFF.

Written as DNA, the CDR3 is TGTGCCAGCAGCGTCGTTCCGGGGGTTAAAGATACGCAGTATTTT. It codes for CASSVVPGVKDTQYF. The rearrangement uses TRBV9 and TRBJ2-3; weak D call: TRBD2 (6 bases). From germline, CDR1 is SGDLS and CDR2 YYNGEE. Trimming removed 2 bases at V and 5 bases at J, with 15 bases between. This CDR3 has 15 amino acids.

This clonotype was recorded many times. The chain links TRBV6-5 to TRBJ2-3; tentatively, D is TRBD2 (5 bases). Germline loops: CDR1 MNHEY, CDR2 SVGAGI. The length of the CDR3 is 13 residues. Trimming removed 4 bases at V and 6 bases at J, with 11 bases between. For the CDR3, the DNA is TGTGCCAGCAGTTTATCGAGGGCGGATACGCAGTATTTT. Amino acids: CASSLSRADTQYF.

The table lists this clonotype with a few counts. The rearrangement links TRBV6-5 to TRBJ2-2; D perhaps matches TRBD2 (6 bases). The V gene lost 3 bases and the J gene lost 8 bases, with 10 bases spanning the gap. This CDR3 comprises 13 residues. Germline loops: CDR1 MNHEY, CDR2 SVGAGI. The CDR3 sequence is CASSYGGDGELFF. DNA of the CDR3: TGTGCCAGCAGTTATGGAGGGGATGGGGAGCTGTTTTTT.

This clonotype was detected a few times. The genes are TRBV12-3 or TRBV12-4 and TRBJ2-1, with TRBD2 matching over 7 bases. Trimming cost V 3 bases and J 5 bases; bases outside gene matches: 4. The CDR3 extends over 14 amino acids. The CDR3 region is CASSFRLAHNEQFF. The CDR3 DNA reads as TGTGCCAGCAGTTTTAGACTAGCACACAATGAGCAGTTCTTC.

This chain links TRBV18 with TRBJ1-5, with 7 bases identical to TRBD1. Germline assignment: CDR1 KGHSH and CDR2 LQKENI. This CDR3 has 14 amino acids. V lost 4 bases to trimming and J lost 7 bases; unmatched junction nucleotides: 7. CDR3: CASSLGTVGQPQHF. In nucleotides, the CDR3 is TGTGCCAGCTCACTCGGGACAGTGGGACAGCCCCAGCATTTT.

This clonotype has just a few counts. The chain is built from TRBV7-2 and TRBJ2-3, with D possibly being TRBD2 (5 bases). CDR3 length: 14 residues. Germline assignment: CDR1 SGHTA and CDR2 FQGNSA. Trimming removed 7 bases from V and 2 bases from J, with 13 bases in between. In DNA form, the CDR3 reads TGTGCCAGCAAACGGGGAGCTCACACAGATACGCAGTATTTT. Translated: CASKRGAHTDTQYF.

The V and J genes are TRBV6-5 and TRBJ2-5; 11 nucleotides agree with TRBD2. The V gene end was trimmed by 4 bases and the J gene end by 2 bases; junction bases not matched to a gene: 3. Per germline, CDR1 MNHEY and CDR2 SVGAGI. The CDR3 runs to 15 residues. CDR3 sequence: CASSSSGRQQETQYF. CDR3 DNA sequence: TGTGCCAGCAGTTCTAGCGGGAGGCAGCAAGAGACCCAGTACTTC.

The rearrangement joins TRBV5-6 to TRBJ2-2; 8 nucleotides line up with TRBD1. Germline V gene lookup returns CDR1 SGHDT and CDR2 YYEEEE. The V and J ends lost 0 bases and 5 bases, in that order; junction bases with no gene match: 6. This CDR3 has 16 amino acids. DNA of the CDR3: TGTGCCAGCAGCTTGGTGACAGGGGCTAGGACCGGGGAGCTGTTTTTT. It is translated as CASSLVTGARTGELFF.

The rearrangement joins TRBV4-1 to TRBJ1-1; 11 positions agree with TRBD1. CDR1 and CDR2 from the germline V gene are MGHRA and YSYEKL. J gave up 0 bases and V 0 bases, and 6 bases lay outside the gene matches. This CDR3 has 18 amino acids. Here the CDR3 reads CASSQDPGTGGLNTEAFF. Written as DNA, the CDR3 is TGCGCCAGCAGCCAAGATCCCGGGACAGGGGGGTTGAACACTGAAGCTTTCTTT.

This sequence joins TRBV18 and TRBJ2-3; D remains ambiguous. The ends were cut back, 5 bases at V and 0 bases at J, with 9 bases in the middle. The germline CDR1 and CDR2 sequences are KGHSH and LQKENI. CDR3 length: 14 amino acids. CDR3 DNA sequence: TGTGCCAGCTCAACGGCCCGAAGCACAGATACGCAGTATTTT. It encodes CASSTARSTDTQYF.

This clonotype was counted a few times. This chain connects TRBV5-6 to TRBJ2-6; D not certain. V lost 1 base and J 2 bases, leaving 4 bases between the germline ends. The CDR3 contains 14 residues. Germline V lookup: CDR1 SGHDT, CDR2 YYEEEE. This CDR3 reads CASSLRAGANVLTF. As DNA, the CDR3 is TGTGCCAGCAGCTTGAGGGCTGGGGCCAACGTCCTGACTTTC.

Only a few counts were recorded for this clonotype. The chain employs TRBV12-3 or TRBV12-4 and TRBJ2-1; D uncertain. The CDR3 totals 11 residues. V lost 7 bases and J lost 5, with 6 bases in between. The DNA of the CDR3 is TGTGCCAGCATCGGTCACAATGAGCAGTTCTTC. Translated: CASIGHNEQFF.

The CDR3 nucleotides are TGTGCCAGCAGCTTAAACGGGAAAGAGACCCAGTACTTC. The encoded protein is CASSLNGKETQYF. The chain uses TRBV7-7 and TRBJ2-5; TRBD2 might be the D (5 bases). V shed 2 bases and J shed 3 bases, with 7 bases lying between them. This CDR3 is 13 amino acids long. Germline-derived CDR1 and CDR2 are SSHAT and FNYEAQ (reference sequence). The full variable domain, completed using reference TRBV7-7 and TRBJ2-5, is GAGVSQSPRYKVTKRGQDVTLRCDPISSHATLYWYQQALGQGPEFLTYFNYEAQPDKSGLPSDRFSAERPEGSISTLTIQRTEQRDSAMYRCASSLNGKETQYFGPGTRLLVL.

J is TRBJ1-1 and V is TRBV6-1, with 7 bases that match TRBD1. Germline CDR1 is MNHNS and CDR2 is SASEGT. This CDR3 spans 14 amino acids. V lost 0 bases and J lost 5; bases outside the gene matches: 3. Here the CDR3 DNA reads TGTGCCAGCAGTGAAGCGACAGGGATGACTGAAGCTTTCTTT. Translated, it gives CASSEATGMTEAFF.

The chain couples TRBV7-9 to TRBJ1-6, with 7 bases aligning to TRBD1. Looked up from germline, CDR1 is SEHNR and CDR2 is FQNEAQ (reference sequence). J lost 1 base, V lost 4 bases, and 7 bases had no gene match. The CDR3 covers 17 residues. CDR3 coding DNA: TGTGCCAGCAGCTCTGACAGGGCAGAATCCTATAATTCACCCCTCCACTTT. This translates into CASSSDRAESYNSPLHF.

This clonotype has only a few counts. The rearrangement joins TRBV2 to TRBJ2-5; D ambiguous. The CDR3 covers 12 residues. With 7 bases removed from V and 2 bases from J, the gap between germline ends came to 8 bases. CDR1 is SNHLY and CDR2 is FYNNEI in the germline V gene. CDR3 DNA sequence: TGTGCCAGCAACACGGATCAAGAGACCCAGTACTTC. Translated, it gives CASNTDQETQYF.

This clonotype has more than one count but fewer than ten. J is TRBJ2-1 and V is TRBV5-1; TRBD2 aligns across 9 bases. V shed 1 base, J shed 6 bases, and the junction held 5 bases outside the gene matches. The CDR3 spans 15 residues. CDR1 and CDR2 (germline): SGHRS, YFSETQ. The CDR3 is CASSLRLAVPNEQFF. The CDR3, as DNA: TGCGCCAGCAGCTTGCGACTAGCGGTACCCAATGAGCAGTTCTTC.

The chain carries TRBV9 and TRBJ2-7, with 14 bases fitting TRBD2. Trimming cost V 0 bases and J 3 bases; bases outside gene matches: 2. This CDR3 has 16 amino acids. CDR1 and CDR2 (germline): SGDLS, YYNGEE. Written as DNA, the CDR3 is TGTGCCAGCAGCGTAGAGGGGACTAGCGGGAGCTACGAGCAGTACTTC. Residues: CASSVEGTSGSYEQYF.

This clonotype showed up many times. The chain combines TRBV7-2 with TRBJ2-7, with 12 bases matching TRBD1. The germline gives CDR1 SGHTA, CDR2 FQGNSA. The CDR3 spans 14 residues. J lost 5 bases, V lost 3 bases, and 2 bases had no gene match. CDR3 loop: CASSFGTGGDEQYF. The CDR3 DNA is TGTGCCAGCAGCTTCGGGACAGGGGGCGACGAGCAGTACTTC.

This chain joins TRBV25-1 and TRBJ2-7; no clear D. V shed 3 bases and J shed 3 bases, with 15 bases lying between them. The germline CDR1 and CDR2 sequences are MGHDK and SYGVNS. The length of the CDR3 is 15 residues. CDR3 region: CASSERTFGRYEQYF. CDR3 DNA sequence: TGTGCCAGCAGTGAGAGGACGTTTGGCCGCTACGAGCAGTACTTC.

This clonotype was found many times. This chain connects TRBV5-1 to TRBJ1-6; 8 bases map to TRBD1. The CDR3 runs 14 residues. Germline CDR1 SGHRS, CDR2 YFSETQ. V was clipped by 5 bases and J by 5 bases; unmatched bases: 3. The CDR3 sequence: CASRRGQDNSPLHF. CDR3 nucleotide sequence: TGCGCCAGCAGAAGGGGACAGGATAATTCACCCCTCCACTTT.

The sample holds a few counts of this clonotype. The chain combines TRBV19 with TRBJ2-7, with D perhaps matching TRBD1 (7 bases). The length of the CDR3 is 16 residues. The V gene lost 3 bases and the J gene lost 3 bases, with 18 bases spanning the gap. The germline V gene has CDR1 LNHDA and CDR2 SQIVND (reference sequence). CDR3 in DNA: TGTGCCAGTAGTATCGAGGGGGCCGGGGGATTCTACGAGCAGTACTTC. This gives the protein CASSIEGAGGFYEQYF.

This clonotype was observed a few times. The rearrangement uses TRBV7-9 and TRBJ1-3; 10 positions agree with TRBD1. CDR1 and CDR2 from the germline V gene are SEHNR and FQNEAQ (reference sequence). The V gene end was trimmed by 2 bases and the J gene end by 1 base; junction bases not matched to a gene: 5. This CDR3 region has 17 residues. The CDR3 sequence: CASSLSGTGVSGNTIYF. CDR3 sequence (DNA): TGTGCCAGCAGCTTAAGTGGGACAGGGGTATCTGGAAACACCATATATTTT. Using reference TRBV7-9 and TRBJ1-3 for the parts outside the CDR3, the full variable domain is DTGVSQNPRHKITKRGQNVTFRCDPISEHNRLYWYRQTLGQGPEFLTYFQNEAQLEKSRLLSDRFSAERPKGSFSTLEIQRTEQGDSAMYLCASSLSGTGVSGNTIYFGEGSWLTVV.

This clonotype has a count of ten or more. The chain is built from TRBV6-1 and TRBJ1-2; D possibly corresponds to TRBD1 (5 bases). V dropped 7 bases and J dropped 7 bases, with 19 bases sitting between them. The V gene's germline CDR1 is MNHNS and CDR2 SASEGT. This CDR3 has 14 residues. The CDR3 reads CASTTTLGGGGYTF. The CDR3 DNA sequence: TGTGCCAGCACCACCACTCTGGGGGGGGGTGGCTACACCTTC.

The CDR3 loop is CASSLGGRKVEVEQFF. CDR3 coding DNA: TGTGCCAGCAGCTTAGGGGGCAGGAAGGTCGAGGTTGAGCAGTTCTTC. The chain couples TRBV7-2 to TRBJ2-1; D perhaps matches TRBD1 (5 bases). V shed 1 base and J shed 9 bases, with 19 bases lying between them. Germline CDR1 SGHTA, CDR2 FQGNSA. This CDR3 is built from 16 residues.

In its sample, this clonotype was seen a few times. The V call is TRBV20-1, the J call TRBJ2-5; the D call may be TRBD1 or TRBD2 (5 bases each). V lost 4 bases and J lost 1, with 19 bases in between. The CDR3 sequence is 16 residues long. Germline-derived CDR1 and CDR2 are DFQATT and SNEGSKA (reference sequence). CDR3 residues: CSATGDPSGPQETQYF. The CDR3 nucleotides are TGCAGTGCTACCGGAGACCCATCGGGGCCCCAAGAGACCCAGTACTTC.

The table lists this clonotype with a few counts. The chain has TRBV5-5 and TRBJ1-4; weak D call: TRBD1 (5 bases). Germline-derived CDR1 and CDR2 are SGHKS and YYEKEE (reference sequence). Trimming took off 3 bases at V and 7 bases at J, with 19 bases between the two ends. This CDR3 has 16 residues. The CDR3 region is CASSSRQPSGGEKLFF. The CDR3 bases are TGTGCCAGCAGCTCCAGACAGCCATCCGGGGGTGAAAAACTGTTTTTT.